This T cell receptor (beta chain) was identified in a study of CD8+CD57+ T cells in acquired aplastic anemia. Study in general: Sorted CD4+ and CD8+ cells yielded DNA averaging approximately 3.5 ug. Healthy donors yielded some 10 million CD4+ cell reads on average.

The CDR3 runs 15 residues. Germline CDR1 and CDR2: SGHTA and FQGNSA. V lost 1 base and J lost 2; bases outside the gene matches: 3. This clonotype has a count of ten or more. The template used for profiling TCR beta VDJ and CDR3 was genomic DNA. TCRdb fed the reads into MiXCR, producing one record per CDR3 protein. The sample consists of about 160,000 distinct CDR3 sequences, roughly 48% of them appearing once. This receptor was taken from a human donor in good health. Material: sorted CD4+, CD8+, or CD8+CD57+ T cells (not recorded which) from PBMCs. The chain is built from TRBV7-2 and TRBJ2-7; 9 bases line up with TRBD2. In DNA form, the CDR3 reads TGTGCCAGCAGCTTAGAAGTAGCGGGGGCCTACGAGCAGTACTTC. Amino acids: CASSLEVAGAYEQYF. Complete variable domain (other parts from reference TRBV7-2 and TRBJ2-7): GAGVSQSPSNKVTEKGKDVELRCDPISGHTALYWYRQSLGQGLEFLIYFQGNSAPDKSGLPSDRFSAERTGGSVSTLTIQRTQQEDSAVYLCASSLEVAGAYEQYFGPGTRLTVT.